This TCR beta chain appears in the sequencing data of a study of shared clonotypes between healthy human individuals. This clone is a singleton in its sample. Its matching antigen is unknown. The table came from immunoSEQ multiplex PCR; TCRdb's copy has only in-frame clones and leaves some out. The sample includes around 700,000 clones, more than 70% seen only once; the top ten take approximately 1.8%. The V segment lost 6 bases and the J segment 6 bases; nucleotides outside the gene matches: 6. The CDR3 is 13 residues long. Germline CDR1 is SGHRS and CDR2 is YFSETQ. Study results and caveats: Generally, naive subsets (rather than memory subsets) showed larger estimated richness.

Material for sequencing was memory CD4+ T cells sorted from blood. Regarding subset: CD45RA-negative fraction. The chain links TRBV5-1 to TRBJ2-7; 10 positions agree with TRBD1. The source is a woman aged 25 to 39 in good health. The CDR3, as DNA: TGCGCCAGCAACCCGGGACAGGGGACCGAGCAGTACTTC. It yields the protein CASNPGQGTEQYF.